Following are 4 T cell receptor beta chains from one sample sequenced in a study of CD8 T cells in ankylosing spondylitis. These receptors are not linked to any known antigen. Study-wide findings and caveats: There was a TCR beta motif, made of eight highly homologous variants, that appeared characteristic of ankylosing spondylitis blood.

Using its own MiXCR run on the 5' RACE reads, TCRdb lists one record per CDR3 protein. This table holds roughly 670,000 distinct CDR3 sequences, 15% to 20% found once. Sequences were obtained from blood, either unsorted or a sorted T cell fraction (not recorded which). The receptors here all came from a male donor with ankylosing spondylitis.

This clonotype was seen more than once but under ten times. The chain combines TRBV6-2 or TRBV6-3 with TRBJ2-4; D is possibly TRBD1 (7 bases). The V gene's germline CDR1 is MNHEY and CDR2 SVGEGT. The CDR3 has 15 residues. Trimming took 5 bases from V and 4 from J, leaving 15 bases between them. The CDR3: CASSGGGLGKNIQYF. In DNA, the CDR3 is TGTGCCAGCAGTGGAGGGGGCTTAGGGAAAAACATTCAGTACTTC.

This clonotype has more than one count but fewer than ten. The J gene is TRBJ2-1, the V gene TRBV20-1; 14 bases are a match to TRBD2. Germline trimming cut 5 bases from V and 7 bases from J; bases unmatched to any gene: 4. The CDR3 is 14 residues long. Germline loops: CDR1 DFQATT, CDR2 SNEGSKA (reference sequence). CDR3 residues: CSARTSGRMNEQFF. CDR3 sequence (DNA): TGCAGTGCTCGGACTAGCGGGAGGATGAATGAGCAGTTCTTC.

In nucleotides, the CDR3 is TGTGCCATCCCGTGGCGGGCGGGGGAGGATACGCAGTATTTT. This encodes CAIPWRAGEDTQYF. This chain uses TRBV7-9 with TRBJ2-3, with 7 bases aligning to TRBD2. The CDR3 extends over 14 amino acids. The germline V gene has CDR1 SEHNR and CDR2 FQNEAQ (reference sequence). V shed 10 bases and J 6 bases; nucleotides not matched to a gene: 13.

This clonotype was seen ten or more times. The CDR3: CASSSQGVETQYF. In nucleotides, the CDR3 is TGTGCCAGCAGCTCACAGGGGGTAGAGACCCAGTACTTC. The chain combines TRBV6-1 with TRBJ2-5; 8 nucleotides line up with TRBD1. The germline V gene has CDR1 MNHNS and CDR2 SASEGT. CDR3 length: 13 residues. With 6 bases clipped from V and 4 bases from J, the junction kept 4 bases outside the gene matches.